This T cell receptor beta chain stems from a study of regulatory T cells in long-lasting Graves disease. Study outcomes and limitations: Accuracy could have been hurt by small sample size. Peripheral blood alone, not thyroid tissue, underwent study.

Libraries of TCR beta came from iRepertoire HTBI primers plus Arm-PCR of CDR3 regions. Study processing details: Identification across samples found some 60 TRBV and 12 to 15 TRBJ segments. Each CDR3 protein is one row after TCRdb ran MiXCR on the multiplex PCR reads. Clone size and V and J calls follow TCRdb, not the original study. Here the sample spans 530,000 or so distinct CDR3 sequences, roughly 13% being singletons. The time point is: newly diagnosed GD, antithyroid drugs for less than 3 months. RNA isolated from PBMCs was used to make the TCR library. With respect to this clonotype: Its specificity is not known.

The length of the CDR3 is 16 residues. From germline, CDR1 is SGHRS and CDR2 YFSETQ. V shed 4 bases and J 1 base; nucleotides not matched to a gene: 8. These records were also assigned to another study, of T cells in Graves' hyperthyroidism and ophthalmopathy. From that study: TCR CDR3 regions were first amplified by RT-PCR with HTBI primers.

The TCR sequence derives from a man aged 25-45 years with Graves disease. Sequenced material: peripheral blood mononuclear cells (PBMCs), taken at new diagnosis, from a patient treated with antithyroid drugs. The V and J genes are TRBV5-1 and TRBJ1-5; 7 nucleotides match TRBD1. This CDR3 reads CASSPQGPFSNQPQHF. The CDR3 DNA is TGCGCCAGCAGCCCACAGGGGCCATTCAGCAATCAGCCCCAGCATTTT.